This TCR beta chain was identified during a study of blood T cell repertoires in COVID-19 (dated by TCRdb to the early 2020s). In the study overall: Samples from collaborators originated in the United States, Italy and Spain and spanned both the acute and convalescent phases of COVID-19. The prospective study material was composed of cDNA or gDNA derived from T cells, B-cell-depleted T cells, or PBMCs. The dataset comprised deeply sampled blood TCRbeta repertoires from subjects exposed to, actively infected with, or recovered from COVID-19. The repertoires were released in a freely available public database meant as a resource for research on the immune response to SARS-CoV-2. Samples were obtained from the ongoing ImmuneRACE study (first 160 participants) and from about 1,300 subjects provided by 6 global collaborators. A de-identified subject ID, COVID-19 status, age in years and sex were almost always included in the sample metadata. Where available, HLA class I and class II types were obtained from metadata supplied by the sample provider rather than from assay-based typing. The paper's findings and limits, for the study overall: The quantity of clinical and demographic metadata differed by source and by participant and was supplied without curation.

After removal of 5 bases from V and 4 bases from J, the junction retains 8 bases not matched to a gene. Including cysteine and phenylalanine, the CDR3 has 15 amino acids. Only the CDR3 portion is preserved as DNA: 45 bases, with reading frame beginning at the first base. The germline V gene yields SGHTA for CDR1 and FQGTGA for CDR2. As regards this clone: There is no known antigen for this receptor. No much larger clonotype is one base removed from it; base qualities were not supplied.

The immunoSEQ Assay, a bias-controlled multiplex PCR, was used to amplify TCRbeta CDR3 regions from genomic DNA. Regarding the original processing steps: Nucleated cell counts per sample were estimated from amplification of reference gene primers within the assay. Sequence reads were collapsed and filtered to measure the absolute abundance of every unique TCRbeta CDR3 rearrangement. Productive Simpson clonality was computed per sample as the square root of Simpson's diversity index over productive rearrangements. The clones in this table, taken by TCRdb from immuneACCESS, are in-frame only. Not every clone is retained; where verified, under half of the shortfall comes from an unresolved V gene, and the cause of the rest is unknown. D and trimming were read from the DNA, whereas the V and J calls and clone size are those reported in that table. Recorded for this sample are some 460,000 clones; around 89% of them occurred a single time. In total, the top ten clones hold around 4.4% of the sample.

Collaborating institutions collected whole blood in K2EDTA tubes following their own protocols. Collaborator samples were shipped for TCRbeta analysis as frozen whole blood, isolated PBMCs, or DNA extracted from either sample type. The receptor was derived from a woman in her twenties or thirties with acute or convalescent COVID-19. Here the chain combines TRBV7-3 and TRBJ2-1; TRBD1 aligns with 7 central bases. Sequenced sample: peripheral blood. The DNA sequence is as follows: TGTGCCAGCAGCCCGGACAGGACGATTTACAATGAGCAGTTCTTC. It specifies CASSPDRTIYNEQFF.